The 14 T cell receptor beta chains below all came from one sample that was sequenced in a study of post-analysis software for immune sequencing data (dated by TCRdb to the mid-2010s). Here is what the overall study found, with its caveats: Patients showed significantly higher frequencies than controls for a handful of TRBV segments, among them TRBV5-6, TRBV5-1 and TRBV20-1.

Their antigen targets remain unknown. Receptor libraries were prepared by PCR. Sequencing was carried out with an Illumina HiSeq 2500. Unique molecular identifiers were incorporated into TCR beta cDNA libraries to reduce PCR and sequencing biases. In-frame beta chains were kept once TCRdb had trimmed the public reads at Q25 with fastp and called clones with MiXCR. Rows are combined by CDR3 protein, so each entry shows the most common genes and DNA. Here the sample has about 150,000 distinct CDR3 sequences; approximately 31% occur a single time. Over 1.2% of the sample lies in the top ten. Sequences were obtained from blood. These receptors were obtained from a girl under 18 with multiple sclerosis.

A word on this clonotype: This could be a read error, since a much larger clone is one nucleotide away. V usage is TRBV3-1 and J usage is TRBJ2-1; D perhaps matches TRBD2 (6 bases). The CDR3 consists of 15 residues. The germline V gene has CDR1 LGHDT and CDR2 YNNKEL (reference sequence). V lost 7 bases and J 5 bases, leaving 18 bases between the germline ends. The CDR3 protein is CASTDRRGGHNEQFF. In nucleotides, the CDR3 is TGTGCCAGCACGGATAGGAGGGGCGGACACAATGAGCAGTTCTTC.

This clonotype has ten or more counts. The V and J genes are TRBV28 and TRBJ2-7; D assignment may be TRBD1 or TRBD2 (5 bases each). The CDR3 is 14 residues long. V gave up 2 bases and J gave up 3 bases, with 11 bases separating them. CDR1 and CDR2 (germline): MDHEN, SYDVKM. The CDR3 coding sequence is TGTGCCAGCAGTTTAAGAGGGACCCGCTACGAGCAGTACTTC. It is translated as CASSLRGTRYEQYF.

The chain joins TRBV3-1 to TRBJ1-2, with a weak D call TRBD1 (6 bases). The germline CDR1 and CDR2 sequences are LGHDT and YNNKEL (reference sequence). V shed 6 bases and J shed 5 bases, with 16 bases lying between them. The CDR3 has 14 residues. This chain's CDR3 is CASSETGRGYGYTF. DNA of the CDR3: TGTGCCAGCAGTGAGACAGGCCGAGGGTATGGCTACACCTTC.

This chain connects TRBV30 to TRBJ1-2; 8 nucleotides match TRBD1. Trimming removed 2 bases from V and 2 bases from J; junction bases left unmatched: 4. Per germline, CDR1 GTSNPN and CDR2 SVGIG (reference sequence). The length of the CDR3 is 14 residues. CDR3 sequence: CAWSRPGGNYGYTF. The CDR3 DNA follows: TGTGCCTGGAGTAGGCCAGGGGGCAACTATGGCTACACCTTC. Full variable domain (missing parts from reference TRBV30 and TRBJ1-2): SQTIHQWPATLVQPVGSPLSLECTVEGTSNPNLYWYRQAAGRGLQLLFYSVGIGQISSEVPQNLSASRPQDRQFILSSKKLLLSDSGFYLCAWSRPGGNYGYTFGSGTRLTVV.

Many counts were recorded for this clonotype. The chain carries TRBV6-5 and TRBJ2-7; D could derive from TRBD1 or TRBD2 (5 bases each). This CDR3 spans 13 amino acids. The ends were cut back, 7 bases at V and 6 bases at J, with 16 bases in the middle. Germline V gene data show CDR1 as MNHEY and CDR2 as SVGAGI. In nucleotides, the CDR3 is TGTGCCAGCACCCTATATGGGGCGGGCGAGCAGTACTTC. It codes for CASTLYGAGEQYF.

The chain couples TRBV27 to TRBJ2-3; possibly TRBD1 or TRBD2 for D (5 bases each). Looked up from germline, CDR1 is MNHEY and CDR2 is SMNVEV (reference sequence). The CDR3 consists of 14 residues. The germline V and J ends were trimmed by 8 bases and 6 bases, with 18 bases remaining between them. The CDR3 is CASGVPGDGDTQYF. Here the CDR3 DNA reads TGTGCCAGCGGTGTACCCGGGGACGGGGATACGCAGTATTTT.

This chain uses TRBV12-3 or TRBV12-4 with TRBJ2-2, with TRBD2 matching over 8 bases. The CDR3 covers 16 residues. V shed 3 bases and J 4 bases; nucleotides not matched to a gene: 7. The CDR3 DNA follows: TGTGCCAGCAGTTTCCGACCAGCGGGAGTCACCGGGGAGCTGTTTTTT. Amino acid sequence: CASSFRPAGVTGELFF.

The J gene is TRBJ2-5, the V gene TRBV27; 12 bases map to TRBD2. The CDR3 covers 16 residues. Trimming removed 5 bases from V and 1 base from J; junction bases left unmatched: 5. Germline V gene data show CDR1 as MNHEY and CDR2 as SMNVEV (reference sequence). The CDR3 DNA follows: TGTGCCAGCAGTACCGGACTAGCGGGGACCCAAGAGACCCAGTACTTC. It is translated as CASSTGLAGTQETQYF.

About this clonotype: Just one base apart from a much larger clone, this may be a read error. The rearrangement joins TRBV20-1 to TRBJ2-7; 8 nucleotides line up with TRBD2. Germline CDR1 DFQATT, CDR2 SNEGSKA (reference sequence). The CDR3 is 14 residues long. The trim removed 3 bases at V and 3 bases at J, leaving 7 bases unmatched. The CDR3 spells CSASSTGGCYEQYF. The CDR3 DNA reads TGCAGTGCTAGTTCGACGGGAGGGTGCTACGAGCAGTACTTC.

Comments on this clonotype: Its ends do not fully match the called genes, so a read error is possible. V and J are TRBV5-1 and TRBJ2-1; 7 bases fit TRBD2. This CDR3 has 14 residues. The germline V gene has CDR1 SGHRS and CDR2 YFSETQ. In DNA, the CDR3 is TGCGCCAGTAGCTGGGGGGGAGAAAGCAATGAGCAGTTCTTC. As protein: CASSWGGESNEQFF.

CDR3 in amino acids: CSARAPSGRAALYEQFF. In nucleotides, the CDR3 is TGCAGTGCCAGGGCCCCTAGCGGGAGGGCCGCTTTATATGAGCAGTTCTTC. The V call is TRBV20-1, the J call TRBJ2-1, with 12 bases lining up with TRBD2. The germline V gene encodes CDR1 DFQATT and CDR2 SNEGSKA (reference sequence). The CDR3 extends over 17 amino acids. V shed 6 bases and J 8 bases; nucleotides not matched to a gene: 17.

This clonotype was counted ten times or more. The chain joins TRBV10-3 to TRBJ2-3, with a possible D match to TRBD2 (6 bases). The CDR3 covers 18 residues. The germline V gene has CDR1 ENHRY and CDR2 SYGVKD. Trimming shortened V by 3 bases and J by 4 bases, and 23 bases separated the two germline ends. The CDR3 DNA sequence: TGTGCCATCAGTGATAAGGTGTCTAGCGTAGAGTCGGCAGATACGCAGTATTTT. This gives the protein CAISDKVSSVESADTQYF.

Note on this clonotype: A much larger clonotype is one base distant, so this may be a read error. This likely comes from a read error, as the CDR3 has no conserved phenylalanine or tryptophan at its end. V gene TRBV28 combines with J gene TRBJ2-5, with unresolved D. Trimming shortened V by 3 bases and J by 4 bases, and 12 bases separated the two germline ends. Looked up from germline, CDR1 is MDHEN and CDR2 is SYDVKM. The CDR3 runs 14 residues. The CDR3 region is CASSLRTAPETQYC. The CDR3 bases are TGTGCCAGCAGTTTGAGAACCGCACCAGAGACCCAGTACTGC.

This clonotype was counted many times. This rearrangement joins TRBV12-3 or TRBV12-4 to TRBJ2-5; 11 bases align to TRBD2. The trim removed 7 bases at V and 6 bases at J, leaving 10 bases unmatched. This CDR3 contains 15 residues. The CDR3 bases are TGTGCCAGCACCTGGGGACTAGCGGATCGTCAGACCCAGTACTTC. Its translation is CASTWGLADRQTQYF.